The 3 T cell receptor beta chains in this list originate from one sample, sequenced in a study of shared clonotypes between healthy human individuals. The assay was immunoSEQ multiplex PCR, and TCRdb's table has in-frame clones only and misses some. Of more than 2 million clones listed, approximately 96% are singletons. Sequenced input: naive CD4+ T cells sorted from blood. Subset defined: CD45RA+ positively selected. Source of these receptors: a young man in good health.

The rearrangement uses TRBV19 and TRBJ2-7; a weak D match, TRBD1 (6 bases). The CDR3 length is 13 residues. The ends were cut back, 10 bases at V and 4 bases at J, with 17 bases in the middle. Per the germline V gene, CDR1 is LNHDA and CDR2 is SQIVND (reference sequence). The DNA for the CDR3 is TGTGCCACCCGAAGGGACAACGTTTACGAGCAGTACTTC. Amino acid sequence: CATRRDNVYEQYF.

With regard to this clone: This same CDR3 is encoded by further DNA sequences in the sample. The V and J genes are TRBV6-5 and TRBJ2-1; no reliable D call. Germline V gene sequence: CDR1 MNHEY, CDR2 SVGAGI. V shed 0 bases and J shed 4 bases, with 4 bases lying between them. The CDR3 length is 13 residues. This CDR3 reads CASSYSGYNEQFF. CDR3 nucleotides: TGTGCCAGCAGTTACTCGGGTTACAATGAGCAGTTCTTC.

The chain recombines TRBV27 with TRBJ1-5, with TRBD1 matching over 7 bases. V shed 6 bases and J 3 bases; nucleotides not matched to a gene: 5. CDR3 length: 14 residues. The V gene's germline CDR1 is MNHEY and CDR2 SMNVEV (reference sequence). CDR3 DNA: TGTGCCAGCAGGGGGGACAGTTTCAATCAGCCCCAGCATTTT. Translation: CASRGDSFNQPQHF.